This entry lists 17 T cell receptor beta chains sequenced from one sample in a study of cytomegalovirus exposure and HLA in healthy donors. Amplification used 60 Vbeta primers and 13 Jbeta primers. Profiling relied on immunoSEQ multiplex PCR, and the TCRdb table lists in-frame clones only, not all of them. The sample shows about 110,000 clones, 86% of them seen only once. Specimen: PBMCs. Receptors were obtained from a man aged 35 to 55 in good health and CMV-seronegative.

This clone has a handful of counts. No DNA is shown, since the ends of the CDR3 on it are uncertain; the CDR3 is the one TCRdb lists. The chain employs TRBV28 and TRBJ2-7; TRBD2 is the table's D call and was not checked against the DNA. The germline V gene has CDR1 MDHEN and CDR2 SYDVKM. Termini included, the CDR3 measures 15 amino acids. This CDR3 reads CASSTSTPSSYEQYF.

CDR3 in DNA: TGTGCCAGCACCATGGGGGGGAAAAACACAGATACGCAGTATTTT. It is translated as CASTMGGKNTDTQYF. The chain couples TRBV7-2 to TRBJ2-3, with TRBD2 matching 7 bases. Trimming removed 7 bases from V and 2 bases from J; junction bases left unmatched: 9. The CDR3 runs to 15 residues. Germline lookup yields CDR1 SGHTA and CDR2 FQGNSA.

This chain connects TRBV25-1 to TRBJ1-2; 7 bases are a match to TRBD1. The CDR3 has 15 residues. The ends lost 3 bases at V and 4 bases at J; junction bases unmatched: 8. Germline V gene lookup returns CDR1 MGHDK and CDR2 SYGVNS. CDR3 sequence (DNA): TGTGCCAGCAGTGATCCTTCGACAGGGACCTATGGCTACACCTTC. It translates to CASSDPSTGTYGYTF.

This chain joins TRBV15 and TRBJ2-7; 7 bases map to TRBD1. The length of the CDR3 is 15 residues. Germline lookup yields CDR1 LNHNV and CDR2 YYDKDF (reference sequence). Unmatched junction bases numbered 9, after V lost 5 bases and J lost 2 bases. The DNA for the CDR3 is TGTGCCACCAGCGCTCATAAGGGACAGACCTACGAGCAGTACTTC. It specifies CATSAHKGQTYEQYF.

This clone came up once. The chain joins TRBV5-1 to TRBJ2-5; unclear D gene. CDR1 is SGHRS and CDR2 is YFSETQ in the germline V gene. Between the trimmed V and J ends, which lost 6 bases and 5 bases, there was a span of 11 bases. This CDR3 region has 12 residues. CDR3 protein: CASTRNGETQYF. CDR3 bases: TGCGCCAGCACGAGGAATGGGGAGACCCAGTACTTC.

The chain carries TRBV6-5 and TRBJ1-6; tentative D call: TRBD1 (6 bases). Germline V gives CDR1 MNHEY, CDR2 SVGAGI. The CDR3 runs to 15 residues. V gave up 1 base and J gave up 6 bases, with 10 bases separating them. The CDR3 DNA is TGTGCCAGCAGTTACTACGGGGGGCCTAATTCACCCCTCCACTTT. This codes for CASSYYGGPNSPLHF.

The V and J genes are TRBV7-2 and TRBJ2-5; a possible D gene is TRBD2 (6 bases). Trimming left V 1 base short and J 11 bases short, with 20 bases between. Germline V gene lookup returns CDR1 SGHTA and CDR2 FQGNSA. CDR3 length: 15 amino acids. This CDR3 reads CASSLGVFGGYFQYF. CDR3 nucleotides: TGTGCCAGCAGCTTAGGAGTGTTTGGGGGGTATTTTCAGTACTTC.

Turning to this clone: Other DNA sequences in the same sample also yield this CDR3. V and J are TRBV6-5 and TRBJ1-6; D is uncertain. This CDR3 is built from 14 residues. Looked up from germline, CDR1 is MNHEY and CDR2 is SVGAGI. Trimming removed 5 bases at V and 11 bases at J, with 16 bases between. Here the CDR3 DNA reads TGTGCCAGCAGTCGCCTAAAACGGGAGGCACCCCTCCACTTT. Protein sequence: CASSRLKREAPLHF.

Only one count was recorded for this clone. The rearrangement joins TRBV5-1 to TRBJ2-7; D is ambiguous. V was pared by 0 bases and J by 4 bases, with 11 bases between. The CDR3 is made up of 14 amino acids. Per the germline V gene, CDR1 is SGHRS and CDR2 is YFSETQ. The CDR3 DNA follows: TGCGCCAGCAGCTTGGAATTGAGAGAGTACGAGCAGTACTTC. Amino acid sequence: CASSLELREYEQYF.

This clone was detected only once. The chain has TRBV4-3 and TRBJ1-1; the match to TRBD1 covers 7 bases. CDR3 length equals 14 residues. The V gene's germline CDR1 is LGHNA and CDR2 YSLEER. V dropped 4 bases and J dropped 0; count of bases not matched to a gene: 2. CDR3: CASSLDRVNTEAFF. DNA for the CDR3: TGCGCCAGCAGCCTAGACAGGGTGAACACTGAAGCTTTCTTT.

The rearrangement joins TRBV5-4 to TRBJ1-2, with a tentative D call TRBD1 (5 bases). The CDR3 sequence is 16 residues long. Germline CDR1 and CDR2: SGHNT and YYREEE (reference sequence). V gave up 4 bases and J gave up 8 bases, with 24 bases separating them. The CDR3 reads CASSPGGAGTAWGYTF. CDR3 nucleotide sequence: TGTGCCAGCAGCCCCGGCGGGGCAGGGACGGCCTGGGGCTACACCTTC.

V gene TRBV6-6 combines with J gene TRBJ1-5; 7 bases match TRBD1. The CDR3 consists of 14 residues. The V segment lost 5 bases and the J segment 7 bases; nucleotides outside the gene matches: 8. Germline V gene sequence: CDR1 MNHNY, CDR2 SVGAGI (reference sequence). The CDR3 sequence is CASSKGGANQPQHF. The CDR3 coding sequence is TGTGCCAGCAGTAAAGGGGGCGCGAACCAGCCCCAGCATTTT.

The chain couples TRBV4-2 to TRBJ2-3; 8 bases are a match to TRBD2. The ends lost 0 bases at V and 2 bases at J; junction bases unmatched: 4. Looked up from germline, CDR1 is LGHNA and CDR2 is YNFKEQ. The CDR3 loop spans 16 amino acids. For the CDR3, the DNA is TGTGCCAGCAGCCAAGATCCCGGGGGGGACACAGATACGCAGTATTTT. Translation gives CASSQDPGGDTDTQYF.

Details on this clone: Because the CDR3 is missing its conserved closing phenylalanine or tryptophan, this is likely a read error. The DNA is omitted, as the CDR3 cannot be located on it reliably, and the CDR3 follows TCRdb's listing. The chain has TRBV28 and TRBJ1-1; the D segment call TRBD1 is taken from the table without a DNA check. The CDR3 has 15 amino acids, counting both end residues. Germline V gene sequence: CDR1 MDHEN, CDR2 SYDVKM. The chain's CDR3 is CASSPQEGQGRELSG.

The table lists this clone with a count of one. The chain links TRBV28 to TRBJ1-2; tentatively, D is TRBD1 (6 bases). The V gene's germline CDR1 is MDHEN and CDR2 SYDVKM. Trimming stripped 2 bases from V and 5 bases from J, with 12 bases between. The CDR3 totals 14 residues. In DNA, the CDR3 is TGTGCCAGCAGTTTAGCCAGGGGTGGATATGGCTACACCTTC. The encoded protein is CASSLARGGYGYTF.

V gene TRBV6-5 combines with J gene TRBJ1-2; weak D call: TRBD1 (5 bases). The CDR3 runs to 14 residues. CDR1 and CDR2 (germline): MNHEY, SVGAGI. Trimming stripped 6 bases from V and 6 bases from J, with 17 bases between. The CDR3 loop is CASSLTGQGNGYTF. The DNA of the CDR3 is TGTGCCAGCAGCCTAACCGGACAAGGGAATGGCTACACCTTC.

Here the CDR3 reads CAARGAGDFHEQYF. The CDR3 region has the DNA TGTGCCGCCAGGGGGGCAGGGGATTTTCACGAGCAGTACTTC. This chain connects TRBV2 to TRBJ2-7; a possible D gene is TRBD1 (7 bases). V lost 11 bases, J lost 5 bases, and 22 bases lay in between. The CDR3 is made up of 14 amino acids. Germline CDR1 reads SNHLY; CDR2 reads FYNNEI.